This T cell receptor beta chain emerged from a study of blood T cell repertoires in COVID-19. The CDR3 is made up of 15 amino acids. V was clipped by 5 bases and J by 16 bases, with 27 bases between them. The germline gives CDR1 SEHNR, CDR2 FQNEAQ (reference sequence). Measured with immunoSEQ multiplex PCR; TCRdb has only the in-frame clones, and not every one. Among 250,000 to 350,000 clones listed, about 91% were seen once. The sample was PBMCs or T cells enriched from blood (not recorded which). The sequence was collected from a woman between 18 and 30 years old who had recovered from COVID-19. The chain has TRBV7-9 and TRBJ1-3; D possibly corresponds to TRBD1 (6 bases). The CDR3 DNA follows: TGTGCCAGCAGCCCCAGAAATATAGAGTTCATCGGACAGTATTTT. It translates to CASSPRNIEFIGQYF.